The next 24 T cell receptor beta chains were all read from a single sample in a study of CD8+CD57+ T cells in acquired aplastic anemia. It was genomic DNA that served as the template for profiling TCR beta VDJ and CDR3. TCRdb processed the reads anew with MiXCR; each CDR3 protein has one entry. Among more than 150,000 distinct CDR3 sequences, about half were seen once, and the ten largest hold over 10%. All patients picked for sequencing had shown, by flow cytometry, an expansion of CD8+CD57+ cells. The sample consisted of sorted CD4+, CD8+, or CD8+CD57+ T cells (not recorded which) from PBMCs. The receptor source for this set is a human donor with aplastic anemia.

This sequence joins TRBV15 and TRBJ1-4; TRBD1 agrees at 7 bases. CDR3 length equals 16 residues. CDR1 and CDR2 (germline): LNHNV, YYDKDF (reference sequence). Trimming took 5 bases from V and 0 from J; bases not matched to a gene: 6. The CDR3 DNA reads as TGTGCCACCAGCCCCGGGACAGTGGCAACTAATGAAAAACTGTTTTTT. Protein: CATSPGTVATNEKLFF.

Many counts were recorded for this clonotype. The J gene is TRBJ2-5, the V gene TRBV5-1, with D unresolved. The V end lost 5 bases, the J end lost 0 bases, and 11 bases lay between the germline ends. This CDR3 comprises 14 residues. Per the germline V gene, CDR1 is SGHRS and CDR2 is YFSETQ. The DNA for the CDR3 is TGCGCCAGCAGACTTGGTCATTACCAAGAGACCCAGTACTTC. Protein product: CASRLGHYQETQYF.

The rearrangement joins TRBV2 to TRBJ2-7; tentatively, D is TRBD2 (5 bases). Looked up from germline, CDR1 is SNHLY and CDR2 is FYNNEI. The CDR3 covers 13 residues. The germline V and J ends were trimmed by 7 bases and 3 bases, with 13 bases remaining between them. The CDR3 protein is CASNPAGVYEQYF. The DNA for the CDR3 is TGTGCCAGCAATCCCGCCGGGGTCTACGAGCAGTACTTC.

CDR3 sequence (DNA): TGTGCCAGCAGAATGGCAGGGACCGGTACAGATACGCAGTATTTT. This encodes CASRMAGTGTDTQYF. The J gene is TRBJ2-3, the V gene TRBV27; TRBD1 or TRBD2 may be the D gene (5 bases each). The CDR3 has 15 residues. The V end lost 6 bases, the J end lost 3 bases, and 16 bases lay between the germline ends. Per germline, CDR1 MNHEY and CDR2 SMNVEV (reference sequence).

The CDR3 sequence: CASRETGSSYEQYF. The CDR3 region has the DNA TGTGCCAGCAGGGAAACAGGAAGCTCCTACGAGCAGTACTTC. This rearrangement joins TRBV7-3 to TRBJ2-7, with D perhaps TRBD1 (5 bases). The CDR3 covers 14 residues. The ends were cut back, 6 bases at V and 0 bases at J, with 12 bases in the middle. The V gene's germline CDR1 is SGHTA and CDR2 FQGTGA.

Regarding this clonotype: Being one base from a much bigger clone, this may be a read error. The chain links TRBV19 to TRBJ2-3; 9 bases agree with TRBD2. The CDR3 length is 16 residues. Per the germline V gene, CDR1 is LNHDA and CDR2 is SQIVND (reference sequence). The CDR3 is CACSRLAGTSADTQYF. DNA of the CDR3: TGTGCCTGTAGTAGGCTAGCGGGAACAAGTGCAGATACGCAGTATTTT.

This clonotype was detected ten times or more. This chain's CDR3 is CASNGGLNTEAFF. The DNA for the CDR3 is TGTGCTAGTAATGGGGGCTTGAACACTGAAGCTTTCTTT. V is TRBV12-5 and J is TRBJ1-1; maybe TRBD1 (6 bases). V was cut by 8 bases and J by 0 bases, with 10 bases left in between. The germline V gene has CDR1 LGHNT and CDR2 FRNRAP. The CDR3 runs to 13 residues.

This clonotype was counted between two and nine times. The chain has TRBV5-6 and TRBJ2-3; 13 bases are a match to TRBD2. Trimming cost V 2 bases and J 5 bases; bases outside gene matches: 5. Germline CDR1 and CDR2: SGHDT and YYEEEE. The CDR3 is 16 amino acids. The DNA of the CDR3 is TGTGCCAGCAGCTTACTAGCGGGGGGGCTCGGAGATACGCAGTATTTT. Residues: CASSLLAGGLGDTQYF.

The chain has TRBV7-2 and TRBJ2-7; TRBD2 might be the D (5 bases). CDR1 SGHTA and CDR2 FQGNSA come from the germline V gene. Trimming took off 0 bases at V and 3 bases at J, with 15 bases between the two ends. The CDR3 is 16 amino acids. The CDR3 region is CASSLAPQRDGYEQYF. CDR3 nucleotides: TGTGCCAGCAGCTTAGCCCCTCAGAGGGATGGCTACGAGCAGTACTTC.

Comment on this clonotype: The CDR3 does not end in the conserved phenylalanine or tryptophan, so this is likely a read error. The V gene is TRBV7-8, the J gene TRBJ1-1; TRBD1 might be the D (6 bases). This CDR3 has 12 residues. Germline CDR1 SGHVS, CDR2 FQNEAQ. CDR3 in DNA: TGCGCCAGCAGTGGCCAGGGGACTGAAGCTTTCCTT. This encodes CASSGQGTEAFL.

This rearrangement joins TRBV20-1 to TRBJ1-5; 8 nucleotides align to TRBD1. Germline V lookup: CDR1 DFQATT, CDR2 SNEGSKA (reference sequence). The ends lost 6 bases at V and 4 bases at J; junction bases unmatched: 8. This CDR3 contains 14 residues. The CDR3 DNA sequence: TGCAGTGCCCCACGACAGGGGATTAATCAGCCCCAGCATTTT. It translates to CSAPRQGINQPQHF.

There are many counts of this clonotype. The chain links TRBV7-9 to TRBJ1-4, with D unclear. This CDR3 comprises 12 residues. Trimming pared 4 bases from V and 4 bases from J, leaving 4 bases between. CDR1 and CDR2 from the germline V gene are SEHNR and FQNEAQ (reference sequence). The CDR3 nucleotides read TGTGCCAGCAGCTACAGTAATGAAAAACTGTTTTTT. It is translated as CASSYSNEKLFF.

The chain employs TRBV2 and TRBJ1-5; D possibly corresponds to TRBD1 (5 bases). The CDR3 loop spans 13 amino acids. V gave up 7 bases and J gave up 2 bases, with 9 bases separating them. Germline V gene data show CDR1 as SNHLY and CDR2 as FYNNEI. The CDR3 loop is CASMLTGNQPQHF. CDR3 DNA sequence: TGTGCCAGCATGCTGACAGGCAATCAGCCCCAGCATTTT.

V is TRBV30 and J is TRBJ2-3, with TRBD2 matching over 13 bases. J was trimmed by 2 bases and V by 3 bases; bases with no gene match: 5. The CDR3 loop spans 16 amino acids. Germline values: CDR1 GTSNPN, CDR2 SVGIG (reference sequence). As DNA, the CDR3 is TGTGCCTGGAGCCCGGGACTAGCGGGGCCCACAGATACGCAGTATTTT. Translation: CAWSPGLAGPTDTQYF.

The chain has TRBV29-1 and TRBJ1-2, with D perhaps matching TRBD1 (5 bases). CDR3 size: 9 residues. CDR1 and CDR2 from the germline V gene are SQVTM and ANQGSEA. Deletions cut 4 bases from V and 8 bases from J, with 5 bases between. The CDR3 sequence: CSVGQGYTF. CDR3 DNA sequence: TGCAGCGTTGGACAGGGCTACACCTTC.

This chain uses TRBV20-1 with TRBJ1-1; D not certain. This CDR3 comprises 13 residues. The germline gives CDR1 DFQATT, CDR2 SNEGSKA (reference sequence). The germline V and J ends were trimmed by 6 bases and 4 bases, with 15 bases remaining between them. In DNA, the CDR3 is TGCAGTGCCGATCCCCTGTTGGCCACTGAAGCTTTCTTT. Translating it yields CSADPLLATEAFF.

Worth noting for this clonotype: Because the CDR3 is missing its conserved closing phenylalanine or tryptophan, this is likely a read error. This sequence joins TRBV7-2 and TRBJ1-1; D gene unclear. CDR1 and CDR2 from the germline V gene are SGHTA and FQGNSA. The V end lost 3 bases, the J end lost 3 bases, and 2 bases lay between the germline ends. The CDR3 extends over 11 amino acids. The CDR3 nucleotides are TGTGCCAGCAGCTTGTACACTGAAGCTTTCCTT. This encodes CASSLYTEAFL.

This clonotype was observed a handful of times. This chain connects TRBV2 to TRBJ1-2, with D hard to call. CDR1 and CDR2 (germline): SNHLY, FYNNEI. This CDR3 is 15 amino acids long. Trimming stripped 6 bases from V and 4 bases from J, with 18 bases between. CDR3 nucleotides: TGTGCCAGCAGCCCACAAACTGGAGGGTTCTATGGCTACACCTTC. Translating gives CASSPQTGGFYGYTF.

The chain uses TRBV25-1 and TRBJ1-1; the D is unclear. The CDR3 extends over 11 amino acids. V lost 1 base, J lost 9 bases, and 6 bases lay in between. Germline loops: CDR1 MGHDK, CDR2 SYGVNS. The chain's CDR3 is CASSESLQAFF. The CDR3 DNA is TGTGCCAGCAGTGAATCCCTACAAGCTTTCTTT.

This clonotype was seen ten or more times. The J gene is TRBJ2-3, the V gene TRBV5-6, with 9 bases that match TRBD2. The CDR3 is made up of 16 amino acids. Germline trimming cut 2 bases from V and 9 bases from J; bases unmatched to any gene: 13. Germline lookup yields CDR1 SGHDT and CDR2 YYEEEE. The CDR3 nucleotides are TGTGCCAGCAGCTTCTCTAGCGGGGCCCTCTCCCACACGCAGTATTTT. This gives the protein CASSFSSGALSHTQYF.

The chain links TRBV11-2 to TRBJ2-2, with unresolved D. The V gene's germline CDR1 is SGHAT and CDR2 FQNNGV. This CDR3 has 14 residues. V was pared by 3 bases and J by 1 base, with 6 bases between. The CDR3 protein is CASSLALNTGELFF. CDR3 sequence (DNA): TGTGCCAGCAGCTTGGCGTTGAACACCGGGGAGCTGTTTTTT. The whole variable domain, filled in from reference TRBV11-2 and TRBJ2-2, reads EAGVAQSPRYKIIEKRQSVAFWCNPISGHATLYWYQQILGQGPKLLIQFQNNGVVDDSQLPKDRFSAERLKGVDSTLKIQPAKLEDSAVYLCASSLALNTGELFFGEGSRLTVL.

In this sample, this clonotype turned up many times. This chain uses TRBV6-1 with TRBJ2-7; maybe TRBD2 (6 bases). The CDR3 has 15 residues. Germline V lookup: CDR1 MNHNS, CDR2 SASEGT. Trimming took off 9 bases at V and 0 bases at J, with 18 bases between the two ends. CDR3 sequence reads: CASAYAGTSSYEQYF. The CDR3 nucleotides are TGTGCCAGTGCTTACGCCGGGACTTCCTCCTACGAGCAGTACTTC.

This clonotype was counted at least ten times. This rearrangement joins TRBV9 to TRBJ2-3, with 9 positions matching TRBD2. CDR1 and CDR2 (germline): SGDLS, YYNGEE. CDR3 length: 16 residues. Germline trimming cut 0 bases from V and 1 base from J; bases unmatched to any gene: 3. The CDR3 DNA follows: TGTGCCAGCAGCGTAGTAGCTAGCGGGGGCACAGATACGCAGTATTTT. It encodes CASSVVASGGTDTQYF.

At least ten counts were recorded for this clonotype. The chain combines TRBV19 with TRBJ1-5, with 9 nucleotides matching TRBD1. This CDR3 is 13 amino acids long. J was trimmed by 5 bases and V by 5 bases; bases with no gene match: 1. Germline CDR1 LNHDA, CDR2 SQIVND (reference sequence). CDR3 region: CASSGTGYQPQHF. The CDR3 nucleotides read TGTGCCAGTAGTGGGACAGGGTATCAGCCCCAGCATTTT.